The T cell receptor gamma chain described here comes from a study of γδ T cells in repeated Plasmodium falciparum infection. The table lists this clone with a few counts. The TCRdb record carries a much larger clone's protein, which differs from this DNA's translation at residue 11; a read error is the likely cause, and the protein listed here is the DNA translation. TCRdb reanalysed the multiplex PCR reads via CATT. The sample carries about 30,000 gamma-chain clones, 1.4% recorded once. This TCR came from a pool of human donors (malaria-infected and uninfected, not separated). The source material was gamma-delta T cells from blood.

The CDR3 region has the DNA TGTGCCTTGTGGGAGTACCCGAATTATTATAGGAAACTCTTT. Translation: CALWEYPNYYRKLF. The chain employs TRGV9 and TRGJ1 or TRGJ2. The J gene was missing in TCRdb and was found by matching the end of the DNA to germline. Germline assignment: CDR1 GITISATS and CDR2 ISYDGTV (reference sequence). This CDR3 region has 14 residues.